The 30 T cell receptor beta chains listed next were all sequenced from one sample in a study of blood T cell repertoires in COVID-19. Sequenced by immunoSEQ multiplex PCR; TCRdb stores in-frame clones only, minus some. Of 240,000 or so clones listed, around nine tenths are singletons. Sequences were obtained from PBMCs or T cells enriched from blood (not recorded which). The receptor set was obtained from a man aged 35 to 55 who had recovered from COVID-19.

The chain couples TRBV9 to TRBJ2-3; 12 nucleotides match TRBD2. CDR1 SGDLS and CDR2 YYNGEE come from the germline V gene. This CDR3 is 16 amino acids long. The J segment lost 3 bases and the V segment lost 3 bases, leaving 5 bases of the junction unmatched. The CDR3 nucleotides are TGTGCCAGCAGCGGGCGACTAGCGGGGGTTACAGATACGCAGTATTTT. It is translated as CASSGRLAGVTDTQYF.

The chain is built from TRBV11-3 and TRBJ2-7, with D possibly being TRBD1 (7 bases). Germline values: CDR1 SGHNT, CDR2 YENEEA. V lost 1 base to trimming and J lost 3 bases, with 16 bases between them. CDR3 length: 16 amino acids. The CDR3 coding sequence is TGTGCCAGCAGCTTAGTAGGGGCAGGGGGGCACTACGAGCAGTACTTC. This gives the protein CASSLVGAGGHYEQYF.

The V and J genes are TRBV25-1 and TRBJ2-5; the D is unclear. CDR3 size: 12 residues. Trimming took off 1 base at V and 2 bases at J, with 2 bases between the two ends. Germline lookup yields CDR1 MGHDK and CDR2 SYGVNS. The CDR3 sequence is CASSESQETQYF. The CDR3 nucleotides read TGTGCCAGCAGTGAATCGCAAGAGACCCAGTACTTC.

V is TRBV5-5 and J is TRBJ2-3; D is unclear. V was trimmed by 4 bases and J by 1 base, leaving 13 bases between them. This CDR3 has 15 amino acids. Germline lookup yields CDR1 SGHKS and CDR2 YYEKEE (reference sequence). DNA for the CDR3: TGTGCCAGCAGCCCGGGTTTAGCTGGCACAGATACGCAGTATTTT. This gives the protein CASSPGLAGTDTQYF.

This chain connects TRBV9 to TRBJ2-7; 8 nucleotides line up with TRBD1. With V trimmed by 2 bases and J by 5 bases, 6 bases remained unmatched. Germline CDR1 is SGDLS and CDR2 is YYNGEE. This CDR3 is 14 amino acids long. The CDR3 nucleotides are TGTGCCAGCAGCGTTAGACAGGGGACCCACGAGCAGTACTTC. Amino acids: CASSVRQGTHEQYF. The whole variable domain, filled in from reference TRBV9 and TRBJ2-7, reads DSGVTQTPKHLITATGQRVTLRCSPRSGDLSVYWYQQSLDQGLQFLIQYYNGEERAKGNILERFSAQQFPDLHSELNLSSLELGDSALYFCASSVRQGTHEQYFGPGTRLTVT.

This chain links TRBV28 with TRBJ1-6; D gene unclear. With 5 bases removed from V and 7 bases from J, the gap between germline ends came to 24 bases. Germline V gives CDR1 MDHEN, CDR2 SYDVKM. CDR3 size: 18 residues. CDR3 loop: CASSTHGSARFANSPLHF. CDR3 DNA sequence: TGTGCCAGCAGTACCCATGGTTCGGCTAGGTTCGCCAATTCACCCCTCCACTTT.

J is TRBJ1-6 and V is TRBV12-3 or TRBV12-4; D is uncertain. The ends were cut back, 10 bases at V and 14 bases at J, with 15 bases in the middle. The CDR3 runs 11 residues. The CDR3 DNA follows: TGTGCCACCAGCTTGGGAGGGTCCCTCCACTTT. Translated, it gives CATSLGGSLHF.

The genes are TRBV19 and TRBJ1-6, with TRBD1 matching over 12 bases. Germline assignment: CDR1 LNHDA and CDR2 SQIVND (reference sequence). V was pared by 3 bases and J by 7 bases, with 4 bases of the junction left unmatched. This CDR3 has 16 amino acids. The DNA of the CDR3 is TGTGCCAGTAGTATCGGGACAGGGGGCGAAAATTCACCCCTCCACTTT. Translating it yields CASSIGTGGENSPLHF.

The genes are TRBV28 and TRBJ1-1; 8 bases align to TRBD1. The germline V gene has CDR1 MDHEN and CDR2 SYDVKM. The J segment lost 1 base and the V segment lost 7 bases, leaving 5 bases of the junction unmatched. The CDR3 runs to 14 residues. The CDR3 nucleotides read TGTGCCAGCACCACGACAGGGGCGAACACTGAAGCTTTCTTT. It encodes CASTTTGANTEAFF.

The CDR3 DNA sequence: TGTGCCAGCAGCCCGACAGACTCCTCTGGGGCCAACGTCCTGACTTTC. Protein: CASSPTDSSGANVLTF. V usage is TRBV28 and J usage is TRBJ2-6; possibly TRBD1 for D (5 bases). Germline lookup yields CDR1 MDHEN and CDR2 SYDVKM. V was trimmed by 6 bases and J by 0 bases, leaving 12 bases between them. CDR3 length: 16 amino acids. The full variable domain, completed using reference TRBV28 and TRBJ2-6, is DVKVTQSSRYLVKRTGEKVFLECVQDMDHENMFWYRQDPGLGLRLIYFSYDVKMKEKGDIPEGYSVSREKKERFSLILESASTNQTSMYLCASSPTDSSGANVLTFGAGSRLTVL.

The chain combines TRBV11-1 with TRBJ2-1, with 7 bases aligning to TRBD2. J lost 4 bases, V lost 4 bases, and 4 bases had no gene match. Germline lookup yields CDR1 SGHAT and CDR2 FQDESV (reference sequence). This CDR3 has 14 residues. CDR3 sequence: CASSSSGAYNEQFF. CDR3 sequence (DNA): TGTGCCAGCAGCTCTAGCGGAGCTTACAATGAGCAGTTCTTC.

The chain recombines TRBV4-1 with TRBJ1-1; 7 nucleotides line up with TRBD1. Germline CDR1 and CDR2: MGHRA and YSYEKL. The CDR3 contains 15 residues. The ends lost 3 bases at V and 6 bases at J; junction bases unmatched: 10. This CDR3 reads CASSHKQGYIAEAFF. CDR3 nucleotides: TGCGCCAGCAGCCATAAACAGGGGTATATCGCTGAAGCTTTCTTT.

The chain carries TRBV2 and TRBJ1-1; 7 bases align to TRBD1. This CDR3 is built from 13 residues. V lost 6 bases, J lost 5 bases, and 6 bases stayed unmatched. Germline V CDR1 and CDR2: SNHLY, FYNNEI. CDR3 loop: CASSQPRGTEAFF. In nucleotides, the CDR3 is TGTGCCAGCAGCCAACCCAGGGGGACTGAAGCTTTCTTT.

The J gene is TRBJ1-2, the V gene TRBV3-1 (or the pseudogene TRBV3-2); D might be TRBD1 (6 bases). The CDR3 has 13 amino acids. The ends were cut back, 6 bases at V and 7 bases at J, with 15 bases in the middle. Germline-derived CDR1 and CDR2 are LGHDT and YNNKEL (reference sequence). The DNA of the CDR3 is TGTGCCAGCAGTCTCACAGGGTCCTCTGGCTACACCTTC. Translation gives CASSLTGSSGYTF.

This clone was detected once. The CDR3 region has the DNA TGTGCCAGCAGCCCCTCCGGCGGAGAGACCCAGTACTTC. Translation gives CASSPSGGETQYF. The gene calls are TRBV27 and TRBJ2-5; D gene ambiguous. There are 13 residues in the CDR3. V was shortened by 6 bases and J by 4 bases, with 12 bases between the two germline ends. Germline V gives CDR1 MNHEY, CDR2 SMNVEV (reference sequence).

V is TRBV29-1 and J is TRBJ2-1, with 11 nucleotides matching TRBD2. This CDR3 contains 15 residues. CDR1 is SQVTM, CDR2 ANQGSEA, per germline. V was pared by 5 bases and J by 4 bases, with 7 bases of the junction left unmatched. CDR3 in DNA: TGCAGCGTTATACCTAGCGGGAGGTTATACAATGAGCAGTTCTTC. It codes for CSVIPSGRLYNEQFF.

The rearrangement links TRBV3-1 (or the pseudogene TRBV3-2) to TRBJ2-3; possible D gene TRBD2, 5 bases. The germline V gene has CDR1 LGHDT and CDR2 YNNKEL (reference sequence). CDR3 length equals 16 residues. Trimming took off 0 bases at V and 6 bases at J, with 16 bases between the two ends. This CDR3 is CASSQDRRTGGDTQYF. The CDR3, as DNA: TGTGCCAGCAGCCAAGATCGTCGGACGGGCGGGGATACGCAGTATTTT.

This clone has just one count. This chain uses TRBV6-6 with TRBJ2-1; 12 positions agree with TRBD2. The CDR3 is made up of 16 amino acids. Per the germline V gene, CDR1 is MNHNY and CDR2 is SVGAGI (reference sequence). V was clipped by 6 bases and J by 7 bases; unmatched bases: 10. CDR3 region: CASSQTSGSSGNEQFF. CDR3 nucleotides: TGTGCCAGCAGCCAGACTAGCGGGAGTAGTGGGAATGAGCAGTTCTTC.

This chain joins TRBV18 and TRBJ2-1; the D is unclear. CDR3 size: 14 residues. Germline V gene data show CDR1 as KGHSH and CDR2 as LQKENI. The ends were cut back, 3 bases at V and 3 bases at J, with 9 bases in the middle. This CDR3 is CASSPADGYNEQFF. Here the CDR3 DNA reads TGTGCCAGCTCACCGGCAGATGGCTACAATGAGCAGTTCTTC.

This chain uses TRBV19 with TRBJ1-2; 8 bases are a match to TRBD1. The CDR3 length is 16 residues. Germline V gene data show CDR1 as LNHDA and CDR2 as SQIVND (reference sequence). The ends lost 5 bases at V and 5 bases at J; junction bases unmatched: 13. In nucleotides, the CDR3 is TGTGCCAGTAGTCCCCCGACGGACAGGGTTTTTTATGGCTACACCTTC. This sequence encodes CASSPPTDRVFYGYTF. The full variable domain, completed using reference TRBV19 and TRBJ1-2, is DGGITQSPKYLFRKEGQNVTLSCEQNLNHDAMYWYRQDPGQGLRLIYYSQIVNDFQKGDIAEGYSVSREKKESFPLTVTSAQKNPTAFYLCASSPPTDRVFYGYTFGSGTRLTVV.

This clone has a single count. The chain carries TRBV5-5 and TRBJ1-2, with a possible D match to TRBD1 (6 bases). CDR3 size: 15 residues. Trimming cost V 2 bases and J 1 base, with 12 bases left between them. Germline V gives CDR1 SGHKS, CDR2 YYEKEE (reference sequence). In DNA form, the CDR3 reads TGTGCCAGCAGCTTCAAGACAGGAAATAACTATGGCTACACCTTC. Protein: CASSFKTGNNYGYTF.

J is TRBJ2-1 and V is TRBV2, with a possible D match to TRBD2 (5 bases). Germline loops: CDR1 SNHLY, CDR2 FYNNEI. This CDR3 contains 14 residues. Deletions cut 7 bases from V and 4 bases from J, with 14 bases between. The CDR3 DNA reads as TGTGCCAGCAACGGGAAGGGCCATTACAATGAGCAGTTCTTC. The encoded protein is CASNGKGHYNEQFF.

The CDR3 DNA sequence: TGTGCTAGTGGTTTGGTGCCAGGGGGCGCGAGAAACACCATATATTTT. Translated: CASGLVPGGARNTIYF. The rearrangement joins TRBV12-5 to TRBJ1-3; 8 positions match TRBD1. This CDR3 is built from 16 residues. Germline-derived CDR1 and CDR2 are LGHNT and FRNRAP. V lost 0 bases to trimming and J lost 5 bases; unmatched junction nucleotides: 6.

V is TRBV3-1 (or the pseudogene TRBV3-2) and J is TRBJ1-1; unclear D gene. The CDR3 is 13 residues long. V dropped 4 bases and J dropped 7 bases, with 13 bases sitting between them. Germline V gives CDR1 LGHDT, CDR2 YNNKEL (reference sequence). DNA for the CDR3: TGTGCCAGCAGCCGAAGAACGGAGGGTGAAGCTTTCTTT. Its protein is CASSRRTEGEAFF.

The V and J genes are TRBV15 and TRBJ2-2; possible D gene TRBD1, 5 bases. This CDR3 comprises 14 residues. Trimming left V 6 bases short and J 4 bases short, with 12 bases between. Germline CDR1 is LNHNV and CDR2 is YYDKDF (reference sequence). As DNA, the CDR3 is TGTGCCACCAGTGGAGCAGGGTTCACCGGGGAGCTGTTTTTT. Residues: CATSGAGFTGELFF.

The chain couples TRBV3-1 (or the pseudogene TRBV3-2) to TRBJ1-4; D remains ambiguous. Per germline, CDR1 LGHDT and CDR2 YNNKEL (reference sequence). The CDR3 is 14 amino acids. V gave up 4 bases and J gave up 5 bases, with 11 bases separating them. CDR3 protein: CASSPNYLNEKLFF. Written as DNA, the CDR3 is TGTGCCAGCAGCCCCAACTATCTAAATGAAAAACTGTTTTTT.

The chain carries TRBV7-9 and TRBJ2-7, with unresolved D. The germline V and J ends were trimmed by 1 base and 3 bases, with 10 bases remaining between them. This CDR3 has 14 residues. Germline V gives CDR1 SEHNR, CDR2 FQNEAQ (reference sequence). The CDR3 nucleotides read TGTGCCAGCAGCTTAGGGCAGGCTATCTACGAGCAGTACTTC. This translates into CASSLGQAIYEQYF.

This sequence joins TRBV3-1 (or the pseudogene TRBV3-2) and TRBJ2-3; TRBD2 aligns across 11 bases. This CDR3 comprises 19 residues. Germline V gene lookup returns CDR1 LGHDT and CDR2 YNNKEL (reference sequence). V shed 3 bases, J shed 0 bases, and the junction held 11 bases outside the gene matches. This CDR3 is CASSHGLAGEKGSTDTQYF. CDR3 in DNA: TGTGCCAGCAGCCATGGACTAGCGGGTGAAAAGGGAAGCACAGATACGCAGTATTTT.

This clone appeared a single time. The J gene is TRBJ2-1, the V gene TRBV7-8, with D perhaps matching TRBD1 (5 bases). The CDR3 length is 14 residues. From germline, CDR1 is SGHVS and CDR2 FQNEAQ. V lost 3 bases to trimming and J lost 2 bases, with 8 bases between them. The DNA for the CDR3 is TGTGCCAGCAGCTTTGACAGAACCTACAATGAGCAGTTCTTC. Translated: CASSFDRTYNEQFF. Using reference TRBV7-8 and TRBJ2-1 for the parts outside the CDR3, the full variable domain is GAGVSQSPRYKVAKRGQDVALRCDPISGHVSLFWYQQALGQGPEFLTYFQNEAQLDKSGLPSDRFFAERPEGSVSTLKIQRTQQEDSAVYLCASSFDRTYNEQFFGPGTRLTVL.

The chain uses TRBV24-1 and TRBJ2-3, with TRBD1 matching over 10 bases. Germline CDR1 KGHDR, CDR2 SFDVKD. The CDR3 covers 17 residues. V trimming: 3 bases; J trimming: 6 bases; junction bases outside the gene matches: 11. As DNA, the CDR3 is TGTGCCACCAGTGATGGGACAGGGGAACGGGGGATCGATACGCAGTATTTT. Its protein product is CATSDGTGERGIDTQYF.